This TCR beta chain derives from a study of blood T cell repertoires in COVID-19. Study-wide background: Whether acute or convalescent, the COVID-19 samples came from the United States, Italy and Spain. In each case, the material was cDNA or gDNA derived from T cells, B-cell-depleted T cells, or PBMCs.

This CDR3 contains 16 residues. V lost 7 bases and J lost 0; bases outside the gene matches: 9. The germline gives CDR1 ENHRY, CDR2 SYGVKD. In the source study's methods: Amplification of reference gene primers was used by the study to estimate nucleated cell counts. The assay was immunoSEQ multiplex PCR, and TCRdb's table has in-frame clones only and misses some. Clone size and the V and J calls come from that table; the DNA yielded D and trimming. The sample yields roughly 65,000 clones, approximately 80% seen once. The chain is built from TRBV10-3 and TRBJ2-1; TRBD2 aligns across 7 bases. This clonotype was obtained from a human donor in a cohort sampled during active COVID-19. Input material: peripheral blood. The CDR3 bases are TGTGCCATCACCCAGCGGGACCGAAGCTCCTACAATGAGCAGTTCTTC. Residues: CAITQRDRSSYNEQFF.